This T cell receptor beta chain was sequenced for a study of T cells after posttransplantation cyclophosphamide (dated by TCRdb to between 2015 and 2016). Context from the whole study: The study tracked T cell repertoire reconstitution by TRB sequencing after myeloablative bone marrow transplantation using posttransplantation cyclophosphamide as GVHD prophylaxis. Antigen receptor sequencing covered samples from about 40 PTCy-treated patients and 16 of their related bone marrow donors. TRB sequencing was also done on up to about 3 additional blood samples from 2 to 5.2 years after transplant in 3 patients, and on pretransplant blood from a handful of patients. Public TRB sequences were compared against a database of over 3,500 sequences linked to responses to pathogens, tumor antigens, self-antigens and alloantigens. Blood from every one of the 34 PTCy patients who had 1-year posttransplant specimens underwent TRB sequencing. Because TRA and TRB clonality were tightly correlated in 9 or 10 samples, subsequent TCR analyses were focused on TRB only.

To note about this clone: Its antigen target is currently unknown. Nothing much larger sits one base from this clone, and base qualities are not available.

Study-wide findings and limitations: Across over 40 patients, TRB clonality was highly associated with recipient CMV seropositivity and CMV reactivation, and PTCy diversity was similar to diversity in CNI/methotrexate controls. The TRB repertoires of T cells infiltrating skin or the GI tract showed only limited overlap with the TRB repertoires found in blood. At 1-2 months, donor-recipient similarity was low but rose over the first year, and the later blood repertoires were often dominated by donor CD8+ memory clones.

CDR1 and CDR2, per the germline V gene, are SGHRS and YFSETQ. The CDR3, cysteine through phenylalanine, is 15 amino acids long. The DNA shown is the 45-base CDR3, in frame from base 1. Trimming removed 3 bases from V and 6 bases from J; the gene matches leave 7 bases unexplained. TRB sequencing was run on genomic DNA with either the immunoSEQ assay at survey resolution or the hsTCRB kit. In the original analysis: The immunoSEQ software was used for initial read processing, and the LymphoSeq R package was used for repertoire analyses. For each TRB dataset, clonality was calculated as 1 minus normalized Shannon entropy, and the Gini coefficient was computed as well. To infer phenotypes in unsorted samples, TRB sequences from sorted subsets of the recipient or donor were mapped onto unsorted samples from the same recipient. TCRdb took this table from immuneACCESS and kept in-frame rearrangements with V and J called. Such tables lack part of the clones; where checked against another copy, unresolved V genes explain under half of the gap, and the rest is unexplained. The DNA was the basis for D and trimming; V, J and clone size are from that table. The table for this sample lists about 6,700 clones; roughly 86% of them were counted only once. The ten top clones hold roughly 20% of the sample.

This specimen's treatment or condition label, per the study, means: high-dose cyclophosphamide on days +3 and +4 as single-agent GVHD prophylaxis. For conditioning, the PTCy patients got busulfan and fludarabine, then a related or unrelated marrow graft, followed by cyclophosphamide on days +3 and +4. The PTCy-treated patients were enrolled in a prospective multi-institutional clinical trial. Peripheral blood and bone marrow mononuclear cells were isolated by Ficoll-Hypaque density centrifugation and were cryopreserved. Material: PBMCs, obtained after allogeneic stem cell transplant with posttransplant cyclophosphamide. The receptor comes from a female patient aged 50 to 60 who received an allogeneic stem cell transplant from a related donor, was CMV-positive, and had no GVHD. Donor T cells from the graft may be present among the T cells after a transplant. The chain links TRBV5-1 with TRBJ2-1; 9 of the junction bases match TRBD1. The nucleotide sequence is TGCGCCAGCAGCTCCGGACAGGGGAGGGTCAATGAGCAGTTCTTC. Translated, this gives CASSSGQGRVNEQFF.